This T cell receptor (beta chain) derives from a study of blood T cells in healthy people across ages. Findings and caveats of the study: Significant beta diversity loss was already apparent by age about 42, declining roughly linearly. Diversity was higher, and naive CD4+ cells more numerous, in long-lived donors than in aged donors.

In terms of origin and age, donors were healthy Caucasian individuals from Russia aged roughly 6 to 95. The authors extracted at least 6 micrograms of total RNA per sample. Concerning this clonotype itself: The antigen remains unidentified. Germline and junction disagree at one end, which may indicate a read error.

Through a sample-barcoded 5' primer and a J-beta primer mix, a second PCR was run for roughly 6 to 12 cycles. TCRdb processed the 5' RACE reads anew with MiXCR; each CDR3 protein has one entry. The sample has 1.5 million to 2 million distinct CDR3 sequences, 25% to 30% seen once. Sequenced input: blood. The TCR comes from a young woman in good health.

CDR3 DNA: TGTGTCAGCAGCACGCGGACAGATCAGCCCCAGCATTTT. Its protein product is CVSSTRTDQPQHF. The J gene is TRBJ1-5, the V gene TRBV7-2, with D tentatively TRBD1 (6 bases). Germline CDR1 is SGHTA and CDR2 is FQGNSA. The CDR3 contains 13 residues.